This T cell receptor (beta chain) is drawn from a study of circulating and synovial CD4+ cells in juvenile arthritis. This clone was detected once. Clones were sequenced by immunoSEQ multiplex PCR, and TCRdb holds only the in-frame ones, with some missing. The sample includes roughly 33,000 clones, roughly 96% of them seen just once. Germline V gives CDR1 SGHTA, CDR2 FQGNSA. The CDR3 consists of 16 residues. V was clipped by 7 bases and J by 4 bases; unmatched bases: 14. This TCR came from a human donor with juvenile idiopathic arthritis. V gene TRBV7-2 combines with J gene TRBJ1-2, with 8 bases identical to TRBD1. Sequences were obtained from CD4+ T cells from blood. In DNA, the CDR3 is TGTGCCAGCACCTATTCCTCCGGGACAGGCTTCTATGGCTACACCTTC. Translated: CASTYSSGTGFYGYTF. The full variable domain, with the rest looked up from reference TRBV7-2 and TRBJ1-2, is GAGVSQSPSNKVTEKGKDVELRCDPISGHTALYWYRQSLGQGLEFLIYFQGNSAPDKSGLPSDRFSAERTGGSVSTLTIQRTQQEDSAVYLCASTYSSGTGFYGYTFGSGTRLTVV.